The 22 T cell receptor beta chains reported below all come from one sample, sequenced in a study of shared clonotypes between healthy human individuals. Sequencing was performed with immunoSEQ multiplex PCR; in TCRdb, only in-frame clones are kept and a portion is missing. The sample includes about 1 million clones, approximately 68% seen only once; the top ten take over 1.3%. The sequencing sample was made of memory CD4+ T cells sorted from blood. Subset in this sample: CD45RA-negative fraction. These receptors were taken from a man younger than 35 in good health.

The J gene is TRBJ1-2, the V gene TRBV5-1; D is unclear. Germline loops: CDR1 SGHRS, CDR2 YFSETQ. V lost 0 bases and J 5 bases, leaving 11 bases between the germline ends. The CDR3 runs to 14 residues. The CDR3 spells CASSLDAFGYGYTF. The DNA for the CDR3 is TGCGCCAGCAGCTTGGACGCATTCGGGTATGGCTACACCTTC.

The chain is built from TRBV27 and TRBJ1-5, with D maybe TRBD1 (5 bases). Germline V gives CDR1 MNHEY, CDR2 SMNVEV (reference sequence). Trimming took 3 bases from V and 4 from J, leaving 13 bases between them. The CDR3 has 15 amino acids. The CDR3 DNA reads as TGTGCCAGCAGTTTCGGGGACGGAAGAAATCAGCCCCAGCATTTT. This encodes CASSFGDGRNQPQHF.

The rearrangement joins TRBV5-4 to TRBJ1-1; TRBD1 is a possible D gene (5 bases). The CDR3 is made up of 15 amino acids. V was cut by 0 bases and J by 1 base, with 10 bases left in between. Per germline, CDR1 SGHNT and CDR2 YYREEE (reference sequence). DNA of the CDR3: TGTGCCAGCAGCTTGGATCCGACAGAGAACACTGAAGCTTTCTTT. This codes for CASSLDPTENTEAFF.

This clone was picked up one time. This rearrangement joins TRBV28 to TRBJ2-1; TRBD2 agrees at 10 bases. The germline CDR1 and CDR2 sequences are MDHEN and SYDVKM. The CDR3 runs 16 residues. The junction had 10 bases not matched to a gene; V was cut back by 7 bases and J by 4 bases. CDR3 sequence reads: CASKGASGGLYNEQFF. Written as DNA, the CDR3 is TGTGCCAGCAAGGGGGCTAGCGGGGGACTTTACAATGAGCAGTTCTTC.

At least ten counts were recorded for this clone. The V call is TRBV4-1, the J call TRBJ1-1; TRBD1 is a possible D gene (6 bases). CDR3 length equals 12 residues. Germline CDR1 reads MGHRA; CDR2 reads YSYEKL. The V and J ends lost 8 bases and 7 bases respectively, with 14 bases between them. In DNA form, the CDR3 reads TGCGCCAGCCGACCCATAGGGGGTGAAGCTTTCTTT. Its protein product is CASRPIGGEAFF.

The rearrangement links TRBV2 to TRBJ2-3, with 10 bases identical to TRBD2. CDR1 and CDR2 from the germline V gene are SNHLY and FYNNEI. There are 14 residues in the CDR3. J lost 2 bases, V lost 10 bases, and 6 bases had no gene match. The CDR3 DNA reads TGTGCCACCCAACTAGCGGGGAACACAGATACGCAGTATTTT. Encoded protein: CATQLAGNTDTQYF.

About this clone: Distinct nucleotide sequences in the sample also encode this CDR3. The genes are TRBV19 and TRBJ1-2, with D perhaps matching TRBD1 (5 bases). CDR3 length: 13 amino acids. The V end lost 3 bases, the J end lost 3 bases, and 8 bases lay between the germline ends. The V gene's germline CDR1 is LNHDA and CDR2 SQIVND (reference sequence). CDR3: CASSIAGYYGYTF. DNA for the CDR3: TGTGCCAGTAGTATTGCAGGGTACTATGGCTACACCTTC.

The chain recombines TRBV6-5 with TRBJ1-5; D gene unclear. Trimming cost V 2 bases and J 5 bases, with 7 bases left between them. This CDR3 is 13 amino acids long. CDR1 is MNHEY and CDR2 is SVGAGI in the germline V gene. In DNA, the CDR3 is TGTGCCAGCAGTTACGGCCACGATCAGCCCCAGCATTTT. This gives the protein CASSYGHDQPQHF.

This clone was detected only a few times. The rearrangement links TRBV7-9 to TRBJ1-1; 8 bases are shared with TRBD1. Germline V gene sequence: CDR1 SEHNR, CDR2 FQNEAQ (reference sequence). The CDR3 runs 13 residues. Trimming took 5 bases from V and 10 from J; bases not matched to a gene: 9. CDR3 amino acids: CASSRQTGVGAFF. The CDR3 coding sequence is TGTGCCAGCAGCAGACAGACAGGGGTAGGAGCTTTCTTT.

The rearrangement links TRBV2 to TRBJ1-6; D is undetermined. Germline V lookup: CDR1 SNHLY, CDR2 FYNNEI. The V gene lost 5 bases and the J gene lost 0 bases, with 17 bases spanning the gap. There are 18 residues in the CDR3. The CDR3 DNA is TGTGCCAGCAGTCTGTCCGCGTCAGGAAGCTCCTATAATTCACCCCTCCACTTT. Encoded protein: CASSLSASGSSYNSPLHF.

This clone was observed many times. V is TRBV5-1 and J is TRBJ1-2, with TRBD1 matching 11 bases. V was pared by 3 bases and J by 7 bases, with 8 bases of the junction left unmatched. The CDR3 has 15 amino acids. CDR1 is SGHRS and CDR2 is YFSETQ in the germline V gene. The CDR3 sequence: CASSSDPGTGGGYTF. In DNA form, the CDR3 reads TGCGCCAGCAGCTCCGACCCGGGGACAGGGGGTGGCTACACCTTC. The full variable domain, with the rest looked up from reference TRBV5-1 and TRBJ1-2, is KAGVTQTPRYLIKTRGQQVTLSCSPISGHRSVSWYQQTPGQGLQFLFEYFSETQRNKGNFPGRFSGRQFSNSRSEMNVSTLELGDSALYLCASSSDPGTGGGYTFGSGTRLTVV.

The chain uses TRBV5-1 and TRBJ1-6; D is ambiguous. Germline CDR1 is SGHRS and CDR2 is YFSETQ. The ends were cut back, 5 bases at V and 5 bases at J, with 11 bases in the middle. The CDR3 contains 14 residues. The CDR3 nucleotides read TGCGCCAGCAGTTCCGGACCGAATAATTCACCCCTCCACTTT. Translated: CASSSGPNNSPLHF. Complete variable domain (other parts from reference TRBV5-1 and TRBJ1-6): KAGVTQTPRYLIKTRGQQVTLSCSPISGHRSVSWYQQTPGQGLQFLFEYFSETQRNKGNFPGRFSGRQFSNSRSEMNVSTLELGDSALYLCASSSGPNNSPLHFGNGTRLTVT.

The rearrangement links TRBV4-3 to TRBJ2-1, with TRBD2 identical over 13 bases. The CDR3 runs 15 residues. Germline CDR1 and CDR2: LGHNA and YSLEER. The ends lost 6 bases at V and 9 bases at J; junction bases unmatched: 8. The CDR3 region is CASSLGLAGVSEQFF. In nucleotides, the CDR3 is TGCGCCAGCAGTCTAGGACTAGCGGGAGTGTCTGAGCAGTTCTTC.

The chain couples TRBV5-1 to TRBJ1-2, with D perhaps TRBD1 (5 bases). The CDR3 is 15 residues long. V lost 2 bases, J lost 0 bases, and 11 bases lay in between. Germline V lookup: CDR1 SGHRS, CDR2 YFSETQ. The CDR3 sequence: CASSFMTASNYGYTF. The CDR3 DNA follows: TGCGCCAGCAGCTTCATGACAGCTTCTAACTATGGCTACACCTTC.

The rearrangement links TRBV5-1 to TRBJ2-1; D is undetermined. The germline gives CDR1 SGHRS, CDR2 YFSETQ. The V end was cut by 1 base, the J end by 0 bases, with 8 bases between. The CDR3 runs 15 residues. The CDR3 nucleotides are TGCGCCAGCAGCTTGATAGTCTTCTCCTACAATGAGCAGTTCTTC. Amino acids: CASSLIVFSYNEQFF.

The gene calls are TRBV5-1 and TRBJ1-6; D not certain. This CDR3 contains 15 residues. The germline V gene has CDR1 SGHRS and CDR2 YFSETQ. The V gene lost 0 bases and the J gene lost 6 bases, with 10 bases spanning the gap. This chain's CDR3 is CASSLGAVVNSPLHF. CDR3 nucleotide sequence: TGCGCCAGCAGCTTGGGTGCGGTGGTTAATTCACCCCTCCACTTT.

The DNA for the CDR3 is TGTGCCAGCAGCTTTTCAGGGGATCGGAGAAACACCATATATTTT. Translating it yields CASSFSGDRRNTIYF. The chain carries TRBV11-2 and TRBJ1-3; possibly TRBD1 for D (6 bases). With 3 bases removed from V and 5 bases from J, the gap between germline ends came to 14 bases. The CDR3 contains 15 residues. Looked up from germline, CDR1 is SGHAT and CDR2 is FQNNGV.

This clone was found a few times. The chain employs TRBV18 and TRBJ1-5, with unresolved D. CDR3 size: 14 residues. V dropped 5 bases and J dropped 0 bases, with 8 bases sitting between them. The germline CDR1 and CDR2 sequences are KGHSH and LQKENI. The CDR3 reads CASSESYSNQPQHF. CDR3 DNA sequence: TGTGCCAGCTCAGAGTCGTATAGCAATCAGCCCCAGCATTTT.

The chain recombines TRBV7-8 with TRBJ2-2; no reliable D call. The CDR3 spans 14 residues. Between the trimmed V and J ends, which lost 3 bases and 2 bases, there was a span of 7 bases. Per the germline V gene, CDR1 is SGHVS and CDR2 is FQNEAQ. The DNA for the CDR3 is TGTGCCAGCAGCTTTTTCCTAAACACCGGGGAGCTGTTTTTT. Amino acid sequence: CASSFFLNTGELFF. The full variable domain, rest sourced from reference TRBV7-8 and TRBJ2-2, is GAGVSQSPRYKVAKRGQDVALRCDPISGHVSLFWYQQALGQGPEFLTYFQNEAQLDKSGLPSDRFFAERPEGSVSTLKIQRTQQEDSAVYLCASSFFLNTGELFFGEGSRLTVL.

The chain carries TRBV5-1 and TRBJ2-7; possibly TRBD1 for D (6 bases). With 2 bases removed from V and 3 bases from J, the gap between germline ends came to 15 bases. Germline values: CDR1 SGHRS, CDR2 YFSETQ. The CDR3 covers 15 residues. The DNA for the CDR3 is TGCGCCAGCAGCTTAGACCCAGGGGACCTCTACGAGCAGTACTTC. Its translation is CASSLDPGDLYEQYF.

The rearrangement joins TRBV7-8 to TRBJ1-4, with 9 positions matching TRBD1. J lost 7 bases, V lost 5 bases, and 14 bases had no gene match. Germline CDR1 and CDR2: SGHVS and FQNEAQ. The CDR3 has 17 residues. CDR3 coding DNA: TGTGCCAGCAGCCTGCGGGACAGGGATCTAACGGGTGAAAAACTGTTTTTT. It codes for CASSLRDRDLTGEKLFF.

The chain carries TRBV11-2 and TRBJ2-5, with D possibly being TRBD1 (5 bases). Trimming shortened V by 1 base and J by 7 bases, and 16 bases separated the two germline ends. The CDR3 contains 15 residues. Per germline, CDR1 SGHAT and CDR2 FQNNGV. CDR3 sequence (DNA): TGTGCCAGCAGCTTAGTAGGACAATCCACAGGGACCCAGTACTTC. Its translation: CASSLVGQSTGTQYF.